The present entry profiles one T cell receptor beta chain with its context. The CDR3 consists of 14 residues. The J segment lost 2 bases and the V segment lost 5 bases, leaving 1 base of the junction unmatched. The germline gives CDR1 KGHSH, CDR2 LQKENI. Per the authors' pipeline: Quantification of nucleated cells was approximated via reference gene primer amplification. The method was immunoSEQ multiplex PCR; TCRdb's version includes in-frame clones alone and lacks a portion of them. The DNA gave D and trimming, while V, J and clone size come from that table. The sample lists 80,000 to 100,000 clones, around nine tenths occurring once. This record belongs to a study of blood T cell repertoires in COVID-19. For the study at large: Acute-phase and convalescent COVID-19 samples originated in the United States, Italy and Spain. PBMCs, B-cell-depleted T cells, or T cells provided the cDNA or gDNA that made up the material.

This clonotype was sampled from a woman of 80 years or more with acute or convalescent COVID-19. Sequencing input: peripheral blood. The chain uses TRBV18 and TRBJ1-4, with 8 bases that match TRBD1. The CDR3 DNA reads TGTGCCAGCTCATACAGGGGGACTAATGAAAAACTGTTTTTT. Residues: CASSYRGTNEKLFF.